Sequencing of this T cell receptor beta chain was carried out in a study of T cell responses to AZD1222 COVID-19 vaccine. Profiling relied on immunoSEQ multiplex PCR, and the TCRdb table lists in-frame clones only, not all of them. The sample holds roughly 200,000 clones, more than 85% seen once. Notes on the study in general: Repertoire collection took place solely once the T cell response had peaked. Most donors were white British, females outnumbered males, and clonal diversity was possibly underestimated. Close to half of spike-specific TCRs reportedly recognize unmutated variant regions.

Germline loops: CDR1 KGHSH, CDR2 LQKENI. The V gene lost 4 bases and the J gene lost 4 bases, with 13 bases spanning the gap. The CDR3 extends over 14 amino acids. Of note for this clone: Its antigen is currently unknown.

The rearrangement joins TRBV18 to TRBJ1-1; D ambiguous. The sequences come from peripheral blood, collected on day 0 of MenACWY control vaccination. The sequence was collected from an adult in good health. CDR3: CASSLTHSVTEAFF. As DNA, the CDR3 is TGTGCCAGCTCACTTACTCATTCAGTCACTGAAGCTTTCTTT.